This T cell receptor beta chain was identified in a study of regulatory T cells in long-lasting Graves disease. The study's findings and limits: Persistent patients shared more public clonotypes (under 3,000) than newly diagnosed patients (around 1,000). Small sample size may have lowered accuracy.

Time point in this sample: newly diagnosed GD, antithyroid drugs for less than 3 months. RNA extracted from PBMCs served as the sequencing template. Researchers made TCR beta libraries by using iRepertoire HTBI primers and running Arm-PCR on CDR3 regions. TCRdb independently ran MiXCR on the multiplex PCR reads; one entry per CDR3 protein. The sample lists 400,000 to 500,000 distinct CDR3 sequences, around 17% seen once, with around 11% in the top ten. Comment on this clonotype: Its target is not known.

In addition, the sample was reused for a study of T cells in Graves' hyperthyroidism and ophthalmopathy.

This sequence originates from a woman younger than 45 with Graves disease. Sample: peripheral blood mononuclear cells (PBMCs), taken at new diagnosis, from a patient treated with antithyroid drugs.

CDR3 residues: CASSVARPNSNQPQHF. The CDR3 DNA sequence: TGTGCCAGCAGTGTCGCACGCCCTAATAGCAATCAGCCCCAGCATTTT. V gene TRBV2 combines with J gene TRBJ1-5; D is uncertain. The CDR3 totals 16 residues. Trimming removed 4 bases from V and 0 bases from J, with 13 bases in between. Looked up from germline, CDR1 is SNHLY and CDR2 is FYNNEI.